The 12 T cell receptor beta chains reported below all come from one sample, sequenced in a study of shared clonotypes between healthy human individuals (dated by TCRdb to 2018 to 2020). CD8 naive samples were obtained by positive selection for CCR7 among CD45RO-negative cells, yielding a CD45RA+CCR7+ population from which TemRA cells were excluded. The library was obtained by the immunoSEQ multiplex PCR assay. Imported from immuneACCESS, the table was reduced by TCRdb to in-frame sequences with V and J called. These copies leave out some clones; in studies compared against another copy, an unresolved V gene accounts for under half, and the cause of the remainder is not known. This sample has millions of clones in its table, and approximately 94% of those were observed once. The leading ten clones occupy around 1.7% of the sample. Material for sequencing was naive CD8+ T cells from PBMCs. The sample's cell subset or site label, in plain terms: CD45RA+CCR7+. These receptors were collected from a man younger than 35 in good health. Some clones in this sample may be carry-over from other donors' samples.

This rearrangement joins TRBV19 to TRBJ2-1; 7 bases match TRBD2. This CDR3 contains 16 residues. CDR1 is LNHDA and CDR2 is SQIVND in the germline V gene (reference sequence). J lost 2 bases, V lost 3 bases, and 7 bases had no gene match. The CDR3 nucleotides read TGTGCCAGTAGTATCTTCGGCGGGGGACCCTACAATGAGCAGTTCTTC. Amino acid sequence: CASSIFGGGPYNEQFF.

The V and J genes are TRBV11-2 and TRBJ2-7; 7 bases are shared with TRBD2. V lost 2 bases, J lost 5 bases, and 9 bases stayed unmatched. Germline CDR1 is SGHAT and CDR2 is FQNNGV. CDR3 length: 15 residues. Here the CDR3 DNA reads TGTGCCAGCAGCTTAACCCCGGGAGGAGTGAACGAGCAGTACTTC. As protein: CASSLTPGGVNEQYF. Combining the CDR3 with reference TRBV11-2 and TRBJ2-7 gives the whole variable domain EAGVAQSPRYKIIEKRQSVAFWCNPISGHATLYWYQQILGQGPKLLIQFQNNGVVDDSQLPKDRFSAERLKGVDSTLKIQPAKLEDSAVYLCASSLTPGGVNEQYFGPGTRLTVT.

This clone showed up just once. The chain uses TRBV11-2 and TRBJ1-3; D ambiguous. This CDR3 region has 13 residues. Trimming pared 7 bases from V and 8 bases from J, leaving 15 bases between. Looked up from germline, CDR1 is SGHAT and CDR2 is FQNNGV. The CDR3 sequence is CASTAALLDTIYF. The CDR3 coding sequence is TGTGCCAGCACTGCGGCCCTCCTGGACACCATATATTTT.

The J gene is TRBJ2-3, the V gene TRBV7-8, with 7 bases lining up with TRBD1. The CDR3 consists of 18 residues. Germline V gene lookup returns CDR1 SGHVS and CDR2 FQNEAQ. V dropped 2 bases and J dropped 2; count of bases not matched to a gene: 13. CDR3 amino acids: CASSLLRLVQGSTDTQYF. The DNA for the CDR3 is TGTGCCAGCAGCTTATTACGTTTGGTACAGGGGTCCACAGATACGCAGTATTTT. Together with reference TRBV7-8 and TRBJ2-3, the CDR3 gives the full variable domain: GAGVSQSPRYKVAKRGQDVALRCDPISGHVSLFWYQQALGQGPEFLTYFQNEAQLDKSGLPSDRFFAERPEGSVSTLKIQRTQQEDSAVYLCASSLLRLVQGSTDTQYFGPGTRLTVL.

The V and J genes are TRBV5-4 and TRBJ2-7, with no clear D. Per germline, CDR1 SGHNT and CDR2 YYREEE (reference sequence). V was trimmed by 3 bases and J by 5 bases, leaving 9 bases between them. This CDR3 has 12 residues. The CDR3 region is CASSSRPDEQYF. In DNA, the CDR3 is TGTGCCAGCAGCTCAAGACCGGACGAGCAGTACTTC.

This chain connects TRBV7-9 to TRBJ2-7; D possibly corresponds to TRBD2 (6 bases). Trimming shortened V by 5 bases and J by 0 bases, and 14 bases separated the two germline ends. The germline CDR1 and CDR2 sequences are SEHNR and FQNEAQ (reference sequence). The CDR3 has 15 residues. For the CDR3, the DNA is TGTGCCAGCAGCCCCCGGGACTCCTACTCCTACGAGCAGTACTTC. This sequence encodes CASSPRDSYSYEQYF.

The chain links TRBV7-9 to TRBJ1-1; D may be TRBD1 (6 bases). CDR3 length: 12 amino acids. Germline V gives CDR1 SEHNR, CDR2 FQNEAQ (reference sequence). The ends were cut back, 5 bases at V and 7 bases at J, with 11 bases in the middle. In DNA form, the CDR3 reads TGTGCCAGCAGCCATAACAGGGATGAAGCTTTCTTT. Translation: CASSHNRDEAFF.

This chain uses TRBV7-7 with TRBJ2-5; D possibly uses TRBD1 or TRBD2 (5 bases each). The CDR3 covers 13 residues. The germline V and J ends were trimmed by 9 bases and 3 bases, with 14 bases remaining between them. Per the germline V gene, CDR1 is SSHAT and CDR2 is FNYEAQ (reference sequence). This CDR3 is CASMGRNEETQYF. In nucleotides, the CDR3 is TGTGCCAGTATGGGACGGAACGAAGAGACCCAGTACTTC.

The V call is TRBV28, the J call TRBJ2-5, with D maybe TRBD2 (5 bases). Per germline, CDR1 MDHEN and CDR2 SYDVKM. The CDR3 is 14 residues long. Trimming took 2 bases from V and 5 from J, leaving 12 bases between them. Here the CDR3 reads CASSLPPSRETQYF. The CDR3 region has the DNA TGTGCCAGCAGTTTACCTCCTAGCCGGGAGACCCAGTACTTC. Together with reference TRBV28 and TRBJ2-5, the CDR3 gives the full variable domain: DVKVTQSSRYLVKRTGEKVFLECVQDMDHENMFWYRQDPGLGLRLIYFSYDVKMKEKGDIPEGYSVSREKKERFSLILESASTNQTSMYLCASSLPPSRETQYFGPGTRLLVL.

This clone occurred once. J is TRBJ2-7 and V is TRBV27, with unresolved D. The CDR3 spans 15 residues. V lost 3 bases to trimming and J lost 0 bases, with 12 bases between them. Looked up from germline, CDR1 is MNHEY and CDR2 is SMNVEV (reference sequence). The CDR3 loop is CASSLRPASSYEQYF. Here the CDR3 DNA reads TGTGCCAGCAGTTTGCGCCCGGCCAGCTCCTACGAGCAGTACTTC.

The chain combines TRBV6-1 with TRBJ2-7; unclear D gene. Between the trimmed V and J ends, which lost 6 bases and 2 bases, there was a span of 14 bases. The CDR3 is 14 amino acids. Germline V gene sequence: CDR1 MNHNS, CDR2 SASEGT. The CDR3 nucleotides are TGTGCCAGCAGCCCCGTTGGACCCGCCTACGAGCAGTACTTC. The encoded protein is CASSPVGPAYEQYF.

The chain couples TRBV19 to TRBJ1-1, with TRBD1 matching 10 bases. V lost 6 bases and J lost 7; bases outside the gene matches: 5. CDR3 length: 13 residues. Per germline, CDR1 LNHDA and CDR2 SQIVND (reference sequence). CDR3 loop: CASSADRGVEAFF. The DNA for the CDR3 is TGTGCCAGTAGCGCGGACAGGGGGGTTGAAGCTTTCTTT.